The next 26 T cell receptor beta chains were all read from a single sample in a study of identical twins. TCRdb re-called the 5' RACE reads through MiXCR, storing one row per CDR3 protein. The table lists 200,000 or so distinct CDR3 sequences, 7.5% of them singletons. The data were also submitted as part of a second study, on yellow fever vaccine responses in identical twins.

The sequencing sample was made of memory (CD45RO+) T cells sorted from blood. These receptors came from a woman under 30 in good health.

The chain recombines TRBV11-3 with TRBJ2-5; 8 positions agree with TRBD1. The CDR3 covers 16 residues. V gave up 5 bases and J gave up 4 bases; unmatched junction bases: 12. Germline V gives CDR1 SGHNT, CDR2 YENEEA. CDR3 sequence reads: CASSQSRTGMRETQYF. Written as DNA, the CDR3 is TGTGCCAGCAGCCAATCCCGGACAGGGATGCGAGAGACCCAGTACTTC.

Here the CDR3 DNA reads TGTGCCAGCAGCGTGGGACAGGCCAGAACTTCACCCCTCCACTTT. Encoded protein: CASSVGQARTSPLHF. The chain employs TRBV3-1 and TRBJ1-6; 8 bases are shared with TRBD1. Germline values: CDR1 LGHDT, CDR2 YNNKEL (reference sequence). The CDR3 extends over 15 amino acids. With 5 bases clipped from V and 9 bases from J, the junction kept 9 bases outside the gene matches.

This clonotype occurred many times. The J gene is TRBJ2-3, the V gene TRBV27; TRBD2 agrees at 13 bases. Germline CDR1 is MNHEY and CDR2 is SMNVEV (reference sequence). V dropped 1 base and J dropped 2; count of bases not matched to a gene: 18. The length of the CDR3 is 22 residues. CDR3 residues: CASSLYGTSGTRRWSTTDTQYF. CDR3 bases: TGTGCCAGCAGTTTATATGGGACTAGCGGGACACGTCGGTGGTCTACCACAGATACGCAGTATTTT.

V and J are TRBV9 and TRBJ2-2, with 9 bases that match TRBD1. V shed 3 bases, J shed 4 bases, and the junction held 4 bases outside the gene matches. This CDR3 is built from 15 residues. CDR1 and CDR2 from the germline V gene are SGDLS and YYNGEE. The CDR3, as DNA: TGTGCCAGCAGCGCGGACAGGGGCTCCACCGGGGAGCTGTTTTTT. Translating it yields CASSADRGSTGELFF.

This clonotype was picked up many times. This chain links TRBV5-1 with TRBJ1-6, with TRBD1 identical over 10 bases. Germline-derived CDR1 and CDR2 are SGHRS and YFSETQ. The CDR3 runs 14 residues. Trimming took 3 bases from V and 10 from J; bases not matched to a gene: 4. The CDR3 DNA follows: TGCGCCAGCAGCTCGGGACAGGGGTGGTCACCCCTCCACTTT. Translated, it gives CASSSGQGWSPLHF.

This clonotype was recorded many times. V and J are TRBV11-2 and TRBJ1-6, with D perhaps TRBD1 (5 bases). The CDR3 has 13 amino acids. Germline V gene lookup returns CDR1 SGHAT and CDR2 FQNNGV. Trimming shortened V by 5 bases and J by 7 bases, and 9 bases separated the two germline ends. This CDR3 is CASSPGLNSPLHF. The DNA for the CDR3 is TGTGCCAGCAGCCCGGGACTGAATTCACCCCTCCACTTT.

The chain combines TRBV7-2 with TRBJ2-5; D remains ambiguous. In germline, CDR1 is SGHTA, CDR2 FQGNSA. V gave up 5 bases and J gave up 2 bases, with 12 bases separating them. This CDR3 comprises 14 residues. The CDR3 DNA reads TGTGCCAGCAGCCCACGGAGTATTCAAGAGACCCAGTACTTC. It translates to CASSPRSIQETQYF.

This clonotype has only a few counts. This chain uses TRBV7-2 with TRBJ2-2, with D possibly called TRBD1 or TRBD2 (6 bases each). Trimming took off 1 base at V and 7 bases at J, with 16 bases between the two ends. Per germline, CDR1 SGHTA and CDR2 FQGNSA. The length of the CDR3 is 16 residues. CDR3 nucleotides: TGTGCCAGCAGCTTAGACCCCCCGGGGGCGAGCGGGGAGCTGTTTTTT. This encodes CASSLDPPGASGELFF.

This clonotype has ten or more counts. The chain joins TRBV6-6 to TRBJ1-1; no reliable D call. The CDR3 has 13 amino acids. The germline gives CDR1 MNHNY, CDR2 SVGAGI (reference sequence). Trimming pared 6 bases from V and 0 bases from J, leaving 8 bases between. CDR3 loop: CASRRELNTEAFF. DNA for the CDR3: TGTGCCAGCAGAAGGGAGCTGAACACTGAAGCTTTCTTT.

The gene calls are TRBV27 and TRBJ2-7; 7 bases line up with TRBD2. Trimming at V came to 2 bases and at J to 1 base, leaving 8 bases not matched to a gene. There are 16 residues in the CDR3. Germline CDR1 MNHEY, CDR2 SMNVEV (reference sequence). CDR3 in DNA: TGTGCCAGCAGTTTACGGCCAGCTAGCGGATCCTACGAGCAGTACTTC. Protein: CASSLRPASGSYEQYF.

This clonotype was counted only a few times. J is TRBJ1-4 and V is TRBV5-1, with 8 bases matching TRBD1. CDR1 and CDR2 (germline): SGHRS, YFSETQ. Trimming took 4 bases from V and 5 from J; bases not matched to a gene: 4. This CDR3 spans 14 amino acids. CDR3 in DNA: TGCGCCAGCAGCGTCAGGGGGCAGAATGAAAAACTGTTTTTT. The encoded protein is CASSVRGQNEKLFF.

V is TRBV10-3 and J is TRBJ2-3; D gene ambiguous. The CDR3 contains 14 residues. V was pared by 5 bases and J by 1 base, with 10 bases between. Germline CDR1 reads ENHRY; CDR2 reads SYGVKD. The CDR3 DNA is TGTGCCATCAGTACTACGGGTCGCACAGATACGCAGTATTTT. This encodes CAISTTGRTDTQYF.

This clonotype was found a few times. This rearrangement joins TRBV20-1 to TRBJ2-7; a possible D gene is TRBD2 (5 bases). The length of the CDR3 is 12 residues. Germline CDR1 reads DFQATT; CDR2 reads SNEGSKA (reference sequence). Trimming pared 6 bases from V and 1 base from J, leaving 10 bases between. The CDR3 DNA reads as TGCAGTGCGGAAAGCGGATCCTACGAGCAGTACTTC. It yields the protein CSAESGSYEQYF.

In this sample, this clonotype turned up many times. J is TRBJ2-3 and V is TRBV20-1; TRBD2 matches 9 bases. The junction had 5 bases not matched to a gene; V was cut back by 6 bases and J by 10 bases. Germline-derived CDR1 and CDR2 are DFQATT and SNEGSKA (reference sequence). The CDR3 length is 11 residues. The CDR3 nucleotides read TGCAGTGCGCGGACTAGCGCACCGCAGTATTTT. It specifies CSARTSAPQYF.

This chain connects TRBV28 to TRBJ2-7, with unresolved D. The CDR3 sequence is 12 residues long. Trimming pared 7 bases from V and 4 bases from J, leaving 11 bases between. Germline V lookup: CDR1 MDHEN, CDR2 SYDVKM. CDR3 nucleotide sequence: TGTGCCAGCACGCGGAGTATTTACGAGCAGTACTTC. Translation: CASTRSIYEQYF.

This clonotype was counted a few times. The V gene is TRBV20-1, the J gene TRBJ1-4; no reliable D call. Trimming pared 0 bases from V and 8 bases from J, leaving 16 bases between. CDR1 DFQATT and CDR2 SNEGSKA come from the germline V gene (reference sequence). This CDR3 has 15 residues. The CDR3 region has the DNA TGCAGTGCTAGAGATCTAGGACGGACGGCGGAAAAACTGTTTTTT. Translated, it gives CSARDLGRTAEKLFF.

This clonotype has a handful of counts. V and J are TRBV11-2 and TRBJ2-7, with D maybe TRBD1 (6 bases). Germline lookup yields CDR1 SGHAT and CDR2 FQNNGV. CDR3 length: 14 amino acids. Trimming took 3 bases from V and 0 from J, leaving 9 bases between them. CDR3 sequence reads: CASSFDRFSYEQYF. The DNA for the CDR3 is TGTGCCAGCAGCTTTGACAGGTTCTCCTACGAGCAGTACTTC. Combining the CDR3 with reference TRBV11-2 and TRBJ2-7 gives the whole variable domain EAGVAQSPRYKIIEKRQSVAFWCNPISGHATLYWYQQILGQGPKLLIQFQNNGVVDDSQLPKDRFSAERLKGVDSTLKIQPAKLEDSAVYLCASSFDRFSYEQYFGPGTRLTVT.

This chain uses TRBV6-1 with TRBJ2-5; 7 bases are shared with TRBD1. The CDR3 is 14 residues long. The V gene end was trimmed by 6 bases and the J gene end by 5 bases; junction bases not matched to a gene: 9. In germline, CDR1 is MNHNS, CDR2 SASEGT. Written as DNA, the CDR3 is TGTGCCAGCAGGGTACAGGGGATTGGGGAGACCCAGTACTTC. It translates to CASRVQGIGETQYF.

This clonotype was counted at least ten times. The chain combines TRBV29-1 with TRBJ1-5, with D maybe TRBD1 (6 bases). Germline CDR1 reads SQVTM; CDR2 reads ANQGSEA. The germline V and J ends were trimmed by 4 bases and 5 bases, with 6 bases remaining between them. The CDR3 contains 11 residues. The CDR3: CSVGQDQPQHF. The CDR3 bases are TGCAGCGTTGGACAGGATCAGCCCCAGCATTTT.

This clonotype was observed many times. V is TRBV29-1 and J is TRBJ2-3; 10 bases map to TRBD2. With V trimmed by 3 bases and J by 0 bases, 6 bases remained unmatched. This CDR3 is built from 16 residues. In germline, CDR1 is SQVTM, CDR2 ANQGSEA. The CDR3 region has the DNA TGCAGCGTTGATGGCCTAGCGGGAGACAGCACAGATACGCAGTATTTT. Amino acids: CSVDGLAGDSTDTQYF.

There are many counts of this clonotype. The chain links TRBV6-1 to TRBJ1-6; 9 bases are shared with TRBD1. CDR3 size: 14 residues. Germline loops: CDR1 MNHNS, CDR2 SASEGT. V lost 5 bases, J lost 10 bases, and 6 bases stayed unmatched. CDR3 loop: CASSSGQGKSPLHF. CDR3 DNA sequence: TGTGCCAGCAGTAGTGGACAGGGGAAATCACCCCTCCACTTT.

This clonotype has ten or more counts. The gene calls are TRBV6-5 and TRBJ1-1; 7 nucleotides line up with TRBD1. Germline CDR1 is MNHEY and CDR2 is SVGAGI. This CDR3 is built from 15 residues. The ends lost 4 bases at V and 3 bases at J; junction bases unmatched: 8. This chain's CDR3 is CASSSVTGAYTEAFF. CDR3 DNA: TGTGCCAGCAGTTCAGTCACAGGGGCTTACACTGAAGCTTTCTTT.

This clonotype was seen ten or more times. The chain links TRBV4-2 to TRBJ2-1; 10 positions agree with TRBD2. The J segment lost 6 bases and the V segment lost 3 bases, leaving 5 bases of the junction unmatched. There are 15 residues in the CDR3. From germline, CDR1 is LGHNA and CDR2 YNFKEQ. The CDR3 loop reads CASSHLAGERNEQFF. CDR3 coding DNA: TGTGCCAGCAGCCACCTAGCGGGAGAACGCAATGAGCAGTTCTTC.

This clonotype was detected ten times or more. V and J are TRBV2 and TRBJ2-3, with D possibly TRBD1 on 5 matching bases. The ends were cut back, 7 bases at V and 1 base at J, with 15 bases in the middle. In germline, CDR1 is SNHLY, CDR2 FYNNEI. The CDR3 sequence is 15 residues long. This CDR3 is CASTQDTGGTDTQYF. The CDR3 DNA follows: TGTGCCAGCACCCAGGACACAGGTGGCACAGATACGCAGTATTTT.

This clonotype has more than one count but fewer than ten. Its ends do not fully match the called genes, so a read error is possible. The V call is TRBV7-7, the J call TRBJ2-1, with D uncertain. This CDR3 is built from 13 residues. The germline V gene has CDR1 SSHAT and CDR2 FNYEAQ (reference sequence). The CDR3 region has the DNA TGTGCTAGCAGCTTAGCTGAGATCAATGAGCAGTTCTTC. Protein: CASSLAEINEQFF.

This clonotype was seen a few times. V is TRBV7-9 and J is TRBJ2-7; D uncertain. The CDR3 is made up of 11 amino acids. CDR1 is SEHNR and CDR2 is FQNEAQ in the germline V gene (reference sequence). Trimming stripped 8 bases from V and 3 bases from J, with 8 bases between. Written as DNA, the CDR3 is TGTGCCAGCGGGGTCCACTACGAGCAGTACTTC. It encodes CASGVHYEQYF.